The rows below give T cell receptor beta chains drawn from one sample of a study of CD8 T cells in ankylosing spondylitis. Each CDR3 protein is one row after TCRdb ran MiXCR on the 5' RACE reads. The sample yields around 300,000 distinct CDR3 sequences, 11% seen once. The material sequenced was blood, either unsorted or a sorted T cell fraction (not recorded which). The source is a female donor with ankylosing spondylitis or in good health (not recorded which). The CDR3 runs from the conserved cysteine through the conserved F or W. The D gene is left open where the match is weak. Some rows have no size entry. The others give once, few or many, or a class for an expanded clone.

V gene: TRBV18
clone size: -
D gene: -
J gene: TRBJ1-1
CDR3 DNA: TGTGCCAGCTCACCTGTCGGGGGCTGGAACACTGAAGCTTTCTTT
CDR3 protein: CASSPVGGWNTEAFF

V gene: TRBV28
clone size: many
D gene: TRBD2
J gene: TRBJ2-1
CDR3 DNA: TGTGCCAGCAGTTCTAGCGGGAGGCTATACAATGAGCAGTTCTTC
CDR3 protein: CASSSSGRLYNEQFF

V gene: TRBV20-1
clone size: -
D gene: TRBD2
J gene: TRBJ2-5
CDR3 DNA: TGCAGTGCTAGGAGGGATCCCCCTTCTAGCGGGAGACGTCCGACCCAGTACTTC
CDR3 protein: CSARRDPPSSGRRPTQYF

V gene: TRBV5-1
clone size: many
D gene: -
J gene: TRBJ2-7
CDR3 DNA: TGCGCCAGCAGCCAAGGCTCTTACGAGCAGTACTTC
CDR3 protein: CASSQGSYEQYF

V gene: TRBV18
clone size: many
D gene: -
J gene: TRBJ2-5
CDR3 DNA: TGTGCCAGCTCACCAGATGCGCAAGAGACCCAGTACTTC
CDR3 protein: CASSPDAQETQYF

V gene: TRBV20-1
clone size: many
D gene: -
J gene: TRBJ2-7
CDR3 DNA: TGCAGTGCTAGAATACTAGCAAGCGAGCAGTACTTC
CDR3 protein: CSARILASEQYF

V gene: TRBV7-2
clone size: many
D gene: TRBD2
J gene: TRBJ2-1
CDR3 DNA: TGTGCCAGCAGCTCTGGACCTAGCGGGATATACAATGAGCAGTTCTTC
CDR3 protein: CASSSGPSGIYNEQFF

V gene: TRBV15
clone size: few
D gene: -
J gene: TRBJ2-7
CDR3 DNA: TGTGCCACCAGCAACCGGGACAATAACTACGAGCAGTACTTC
CDR3 protein: CATSNRDNNYEQYF

V gene: TRBV27
clone size: many
D gene: -
J gene: TRBJ2-1
CDR3 DNA: TGTGCCAGCAGTCTGCTTGGACGATACAATGAGCAGTTCTTC
CDR3 protein: CASSLLGRYNEQFF

V gene: TRBV20-1
clone size: many
D gene: -
J gene: TRBJ2-1
CDR3 DNA: TGCAGTGCTAGTGTCGGTGTCTCCTACAATGAGCAGTTCTTC
CDR3 protein: CSASVGVSYNEQFF

V gene: TRBV5-1
clone size: many
D gene: -
J gene: TRBJ2-7
CDR3 DNA: TGCGCCAGCAGCTCCGGACAGCACTACGAGCAGTACTTC
CDR3 protein: CASSSGQHYEQYF

V gene: TRBV29-1
clone size: many
D gene: -
J gene: TRBJ2-7
CDR3 DNA: TGCAGCGTTCGGGACTCAACCTACGAGCAGTACTTC
CDR3 protein: CSVRDSTYEQYF

V gene: TRBV4-3
clone size: -
D gene: TRBD2
J gene: TRBJ2-1
CDR3 DNA: TGCGCCAGCAGCCAAGATCTAGCGGGATCCTACAATGAGCAGTTCTTC
CDR3 protein: CASSQDLAGSYNEQFF

V gene: TRBV2
clone size: few
D gene: -
J gene: TRBJ2-7
CDR3 DNA: TGTGCCAGCAGTGAACCCCCCCTTTACGAGCAGTACTTC
CDR3 protein: CASSEPPLYEQYF

V gene: TRBV28
clone size: few
D gene: TRBD2
J gene: TRBJ2-3
CDR3 DNA: TGTGCCAGCAGGGTCGGGGGGAGCGATACGCAGTATTTT
CDR3 protein: CASRVGGSDTQYF

V gene: TRBV14
clone size: many
D gene: -
J gene: TRBJ2-2
CDR3 DNA: TGTGCCAGCAGCCAAGCCGCGGGGGCAAACGGGGAGCTGTTTTTT
CDR3 protein: CASSQAAGANGELFF

V gene: TRBV28
clone size: few
D gene: -
J gene: TRBJ2-2
CDR3 DNA: TGTGCCAGCTACAGATTAAACACCGGGGAGCTGTTTTTT
CDR3 protein: CASYRLNTGELFF

V gene: TRBV3-1
clone size: -
D gene: -
J gene: TRBJ1-3
CDR3 DNA: TGTGCCAGCAGCTACTACAGGGATGTCTCTGGAAACACCAAATATTTT
CDR3 protein: CASSYYRDVSGNTKYF

V gene: TRBV2
clone size: -
D gene: TRBD1
J gene: TRBJ2-7
CDR3 DNA: TGTGCCAGCAGTGACGCGCCGGGACAGATCTCCGCGCAGTACTTC
CDR3 protein: CASSDAPGQISAQYF

V gene: TRBV5-1
clone size: -
D gene: -
J gene: TRBJ1-6
CDR3 DNA: TGCGCCAGCAGCCCACCGGGAGGTCTGAATTCACCCCTCCACTTT
CDR3 protein: CASSPPGGLNSPLHF

V gene: TRBV9
clone size: few
D gene: -
J gene: TRBJ1-1
CDR3 DNA: TGTGCCAGCAGCGAGGGGCTGAACACTGAAGCTTTCTTT
CDR3 protein: CASSEGLNTEAFF

V gene: TRBV7-3
clone size: -
D gene: TRBD2
J gene: TRBJ2-1
CDR3 DNA: TGTGCCAGCAGCTTATCGGCAGGGAGGGCCAATGAGCAGTTCTTC
CDR3 protein: CASSLSAGRANEQFF

V gene: TRBV30
clone size: few
D gene: -
J gene: TRBJ2-1
CDR3 DNA: TGTGCCTGGAGCCTGGGTCTGGATGAGCAGTTCTTC
CDR3 protein: CAWSLGLDEQFF

V gene: TRBV7-3
clone size: -
D gene: -
J gene: TRBJ2-3
CDR3 DNA: TGTGCCAGCGGGGGTACCCATCCCACAGATACGCAGTATTTT
CDR3 protein: CASGGTHPTDTQYF

V gene: TRBV12-3/TRBV12-4
clone size: -
D gene: TRBD2
J gene: TRBJ2-3
CDR3 DNA: TGTGCCAGCAGTAGGGGACTAGCGGGGTCCGCGGTGCGGGATACGCAGTATTTT
CDR3 protein: CASSRGLAGSAVRDTQYF

V gene: TRBV6-2/TRBV6-3
clone size: many
D gene: -
J gene: TRBJ1-6
CDR3 DNA: TGTGCCAGCAGTTACTGGGAACCCCGCCGTTTAAAGTCACCCCTCCACTTT
CDR3 protein: CASSYWEPRRLKSPLHF

V gene: TRBV20-1
clone size: few
D gene: TRBD2
J gene: TRBJ2-1
CDR3 DNA: TGCAGTGCTAGGCGGACTAGAGTTAATGAGCAGTTCTTC
CDR3 protein: CSARRTRVNEQFF

V gene: TRBV5-6
clone size: many
D gene: -
J gene: TRBJ1-2
CDR3 DNA: TGTGCCAGCAGTTTTATTCGGGGGACGGATGGCTACACCTTC
CDR3 protein: CASSFIRGTDGYTF

V gene: TRBV2
clone size: many
D gene: TRBD1
J gene: TRBJ1-5
CDR3 DNA: TGTGCCAGCAGTGGCCAAGACAGGGCTCAGCCCCAGCATTTT
CDR3 protein: CASSGQDRAQPQHF

V gene: TRBV5-4
clone size: -
D gene: -
J gene: TRBJ2-1
CDR3 DNA: TGTGCCAGCAGCCCCCCGAGCGGAACCAATGAGCAGTTCTTC
CDR3 protein: CASSPPSGTNEQFF

V gene: TRBV15
clone size: many
D gene: TRBD2
J gene: TRBJ2-1
CDR3 DNA: TGTGCCACCGGGAGGGAGGCCGCTTCCTACAATGAGCAGTTCTTC
CDR3 protein: CATGREAASYNEQFF

V gene: TRBV5-1
clone size: -
D gene: TRBD1
J gene: TRBJ1-3
CDR3 DNA: TGCGCCAGCAGCCCGTCGACAGGGGGAAACACCATATATTTT
CDR3 protein: CASSPSTGGNTIYF

V gene: TRBV9
clone size: many
D gene: TRBD2
J gene: TRBJ2-7
CDR3 DNA: TGTGCCAGCAGCGTAGTCAGGCTAGCGGGGGCCCTAGAACACGACGAGCAGTACTTC
CDR3 protein: CASSVVRLAGALEHDEQYF